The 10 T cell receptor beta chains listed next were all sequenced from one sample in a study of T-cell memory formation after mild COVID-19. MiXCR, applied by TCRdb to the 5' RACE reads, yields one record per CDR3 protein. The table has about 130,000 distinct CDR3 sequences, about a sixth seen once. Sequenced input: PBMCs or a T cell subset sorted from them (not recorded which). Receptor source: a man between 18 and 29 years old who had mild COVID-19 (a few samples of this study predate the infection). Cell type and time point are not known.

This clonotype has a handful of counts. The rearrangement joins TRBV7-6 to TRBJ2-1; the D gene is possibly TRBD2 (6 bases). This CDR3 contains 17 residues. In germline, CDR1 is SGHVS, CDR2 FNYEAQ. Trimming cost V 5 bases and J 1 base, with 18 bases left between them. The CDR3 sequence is CASSKYGTGASYNEQFF. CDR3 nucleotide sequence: TGTGCCAGCAGCAAATACGGGACTGGGGCATCCTACAATGAGCAGTTCTTC.

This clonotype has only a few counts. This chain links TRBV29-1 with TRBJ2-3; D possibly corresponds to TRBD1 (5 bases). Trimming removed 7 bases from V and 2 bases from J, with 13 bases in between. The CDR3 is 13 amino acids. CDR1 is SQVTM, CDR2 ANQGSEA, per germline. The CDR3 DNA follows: TGCAGCGCCAAGCCGGACACCACAGATACGCAGTATTTT. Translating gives CSAKPDTTDTQYF.

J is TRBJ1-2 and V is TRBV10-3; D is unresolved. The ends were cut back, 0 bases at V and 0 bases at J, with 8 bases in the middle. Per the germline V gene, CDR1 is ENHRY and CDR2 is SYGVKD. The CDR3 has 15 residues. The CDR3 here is CAISESNSPNYGYTF. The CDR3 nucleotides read TGTGCCATCAGTGAGTCGAACAGCCCTAACTATGGCTACACCTTC.

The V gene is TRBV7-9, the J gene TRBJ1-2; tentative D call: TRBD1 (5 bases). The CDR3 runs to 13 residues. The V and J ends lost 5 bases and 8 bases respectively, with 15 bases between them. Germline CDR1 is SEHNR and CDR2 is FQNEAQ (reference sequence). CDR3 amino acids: CASSPEGAGGYTF. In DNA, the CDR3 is TGTGCCAGCAGCCCTGAAGGGGCCGGGGGCTACACCTTC.

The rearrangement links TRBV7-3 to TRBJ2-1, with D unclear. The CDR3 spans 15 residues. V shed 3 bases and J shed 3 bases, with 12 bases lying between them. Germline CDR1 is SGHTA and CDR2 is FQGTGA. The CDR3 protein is CASSLGDFRYNEQFF. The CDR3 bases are TGTGCCAGCAGCTTGGGTGACTTCCGCTACAATGAGCAGTTCTTC. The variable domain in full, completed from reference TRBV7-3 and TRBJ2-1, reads GAGVSQTPSNKVTEKGKYVELRCDPISGHTALYWYRQSLGQGPEFLIYFQGTGAADDSGLPNDRFFAVRPEGSVSTLKIQRTERGDSAVYLCASSLGDFRYNEQFFGPGTRLTVL.

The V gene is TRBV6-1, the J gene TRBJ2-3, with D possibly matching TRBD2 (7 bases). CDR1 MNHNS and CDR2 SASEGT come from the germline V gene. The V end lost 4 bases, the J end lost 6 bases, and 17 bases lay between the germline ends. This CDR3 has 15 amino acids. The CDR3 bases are TGTGCCAGCAGTGGAAGCGGGGCTAGGGGGGATACGCAGTATTTT. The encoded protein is CASSGSGARGDTQYF.

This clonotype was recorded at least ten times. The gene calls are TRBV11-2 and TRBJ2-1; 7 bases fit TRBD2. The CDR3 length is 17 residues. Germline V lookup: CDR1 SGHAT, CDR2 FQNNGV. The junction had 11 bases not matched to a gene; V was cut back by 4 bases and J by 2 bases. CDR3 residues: CASSSQKAGTTYNEQFF. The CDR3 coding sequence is TGTGCCAGCAGCTCGCAAAAAGCGGGGACGACCTACAATGAGCAGTTCTTC. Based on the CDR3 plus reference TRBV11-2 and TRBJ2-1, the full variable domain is EAGVAQSPRYKIIEKRQSVAFWCNPISGHATLYWYQQILGQGPKLLIQFQNNGVVDDSQLPKDRFSAERLKGVDSTLKIQPAKLEDSAVYLCASSSQKAGTTYNEQFFGPGTRLTVL.

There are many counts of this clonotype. The CDR3 reads CASSQAGDTDTQYF. For the CDR3, the DNA is TGCGCCAGCAGCCAGGCGGGGGACACAGATACGCAGTATTTT. V usage is TRBV4-3 and J usage is TRBJ2-3, with 7 bases matching TRBD2. Unmatched junction bases numbered 2, after V lost 3 bases and J lost 2 bases. Germline CDR1 reads LGHNA; CDR2 reads YSLEER. This CDR3 spans 14 amino acids.

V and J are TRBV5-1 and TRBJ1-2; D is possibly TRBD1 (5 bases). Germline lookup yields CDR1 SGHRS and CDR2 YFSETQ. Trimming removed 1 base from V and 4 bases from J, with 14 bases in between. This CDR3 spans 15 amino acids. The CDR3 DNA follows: TGCGCCAGCAGCTTGACCAAAGACAGATTCTATGGCTACACCTTC. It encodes CASSLTKDRFYGYTF.

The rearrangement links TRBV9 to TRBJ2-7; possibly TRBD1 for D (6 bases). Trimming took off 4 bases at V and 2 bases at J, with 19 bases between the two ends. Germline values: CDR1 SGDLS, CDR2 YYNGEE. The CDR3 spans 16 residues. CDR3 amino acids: CASSPQGRQVTYEQYF. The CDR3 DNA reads TGTGCCAGCAGCCCCCAGGGGAGACAGGTGACCTACGAGCAGTACTTC. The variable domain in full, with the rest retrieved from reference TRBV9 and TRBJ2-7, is DSGVTQTPKHLITATGQRVTLRCSPRSGDLSVYWYQQSLDQGLQFLIQYYNGEERAKGNILERFSAQQFPDLHSELNLSSLELGDSALYFCASSPQGRQVTYEQYFGPGTRLTVT.